This TCR beta chain was sequenced for a study of STAT3 mutations in large granular lymphocyte leukemia. On the study more broadly: Canonical activating STAT3 mutations were detected in roughly half of the longitudinally sequenced T-LGLL patients. Overall study findings and caveats: At least one immunodominant TCR beta clonotype appeared in every T-cell large granular lymphocyte leukemia patient.

The germline V gene has CDR1 SEHNR and CDR2 FQNEAQ (reference sequence). V lost 1 base and J 5 bases, leaving 8 bases between the germline ends. This CDR3 has 13 residues. Each sample's TCRbeta library yielded on average around 41,000 productive templates. Data came from immunoSEQ multiplex PCR; TCRdb stores just in-frame clones and leaves some out. The table lists 30,000 to 40,000 clones, approximately 83% of them singletons. A remark on this clone: What it recognizes is unknown.

This chain connects TRBV7-9 to TRBJ2-5; a possible D gene is TRBD1 (5 bases). The TCR originated in a man aged 55 to 69 with T-cell large granular lymphocyte leukemia. Some clones in this sample may be carry-over from other donors' samples. Sequencing was performed on peripheral blood mononuclear cells. The CDR3 here is CASSLGGWETQYF. As DNA, the CDR3 is TGTGCCAGCAGCTTAGGGGGCTGGGAGACCCAGTACTTC. Complete variable domain (other parts from reference TRBV7-9 and TRBJ2-5): DTGVSQNPRHKITKRGQNVTFRCDPISEHNRLYWYRQTLGQGPEFLTYFQNEAQLEKSRLLSDRFSAERPKGSFSTLEIQRTEQGDSAMYLCASSLGGWETQYFGPGTRLLVL.